These T cell receptor beta chains were read from a single sample in a study of blood T cell repertoires in COVID-19. Profiling relied on immunoSEQ multiplex PCR, and the TCRdb table lists in-frame clones only, not all of them. The sample records around 390,000 clones, about 87% being singletons. What was sequenced was PBMCs or T cells enriched from blood (not recorded which). These TCRs come from a woman between 50 and 59 years old who had recovered from COVID-19. Both conserved end residues are trimmed from each CDR3.

cdr3_length	j_call	v_call	cdr3_aa
13	TRBJ2-2	TRBV9	ASSARGLNTGELF
11	TRBJ2-7	TRBV30	AWGPGLLYEQY
12	TRBJ1-3	TRBV3-1/TRBV3-2	ASSQEIRGNTIY
13	TRBJ2-3	TRBV2	ASTNFITSTDTQY
12	TRBJ2-1	TRBV29-1	SALLLRGRAEQF
12	TRBJ1-2	TRBV7-9	ASSLVGPDYGYT
12	TRBJ1-1	TRBV7-9	ASSLVAGDTEAF
11	TRBJ2-7	TRBV29-1	SCSGTTVDEQY
11	TRBJ1-1	TRBV7-9	ASSSWAVSEAF
12	TRBJ1-1	TRBV30	AWTTPGLDTEAF
14	TRBJ2-3	TRBV15	ATSRLAGDLTDTQY
12	TRBJ1-2	TRBV6-5	ASKPGGAFLGYT
11	TRBJ2-2	TRBV7-9	ALILLRTGELF
13	TRBJ2-7	TRBV11-2	ASSLDAGTGYEQY
10	TRBJ1-6	TRBV6-2/TRBV6-3	ASSSSVSPLH
14	TRBJ2-7	TRBV28	ASIPPGGHYSYEQY
12	TRBJ1-4	TRBV5-1	ASREGVSNEKLF
11	TRBJ1-2	TRBV7-9	ASSWGQNYGYT
11	TRBJ1-1	TRBV30	AWRTAMNTEAF
16	TRBJ2-1	TRBV3-1/TRBV3-2	ASSQEFRRVARSNEQF
13	TRBJ1-4	TRBV11-2	ASSLDRTRNEKLF
18	TRBJ2-2	TRBV4-1	ASSHPSGLAGASNTGELF
11	TRBJ1-2	TRBV19	ASSNRANYGYT
15	TRBJ1-4	TRBV18	ASSHDSSSRKGEKLF
14	TRBJ1-6	TRBV28	ASSSPTGTNNSPLH
13	TRBJ2-7	TRBV4-1	ASSQGGVGSYEQY
12	TRBJ1-1	TRBV5-1	ASSSQGMNTEAF
13	TRBJ2-1	TRBV7-9	ASSLASGDYNEQF
13	TRBJ1-2	TRBV18	ASSSDKILNYGYT
13	TRBJ1-2	TRBV6-4	ASSDSGTGWDGYT
13	TRBJ1-2	TRBV6-5	ASSLGAGLNYGYT
10	TRBJ2-1	TRBV28	ASSLVADEQF
13	TRBJ2-3	TRBV5-1	ASSLGATSTDTQY
11	TRBJ1-5	TRBV10-3	AISEGAGQPQH
13	TRBJ2-3	TRBV7-9	ASSEPLPGADTQY
12	TRBJ2-7	TRBV7-9	ASSGLENTYEQY
17	TRBJ2-2	TRBV24-1	ATSDPQGSGTGVTGELF
11	TRBJ2-5	TRBV5-1	ASSLVGEETQY
15	TRBJ2-2	TRBV2	ASSDITSGGYTGELF
13	TRBJ2-3	TRBV11-2	ASSVIGGDTDTQY
13	TRBJ2-5	TRBV19	ASGETGITGETQY
13	TRBJ2-5	TRBV4-1	ASSAHTTLQETQY